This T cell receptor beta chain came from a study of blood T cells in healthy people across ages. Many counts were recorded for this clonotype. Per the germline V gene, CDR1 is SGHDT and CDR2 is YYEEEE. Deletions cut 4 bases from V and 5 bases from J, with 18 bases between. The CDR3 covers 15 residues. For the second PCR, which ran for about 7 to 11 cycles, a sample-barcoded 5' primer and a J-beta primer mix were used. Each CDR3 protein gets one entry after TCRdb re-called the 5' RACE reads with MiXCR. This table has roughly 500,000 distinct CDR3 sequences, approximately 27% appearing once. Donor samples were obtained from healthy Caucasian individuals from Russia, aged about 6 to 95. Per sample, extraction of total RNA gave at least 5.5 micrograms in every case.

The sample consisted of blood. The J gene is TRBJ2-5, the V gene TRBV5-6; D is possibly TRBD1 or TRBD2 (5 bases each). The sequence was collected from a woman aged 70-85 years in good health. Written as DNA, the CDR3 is TGTGCCAGCAGCATCCGGGATCTGGACATGGAGACCCAGTACTTC. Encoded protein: CASSIRDLDMETQYF.